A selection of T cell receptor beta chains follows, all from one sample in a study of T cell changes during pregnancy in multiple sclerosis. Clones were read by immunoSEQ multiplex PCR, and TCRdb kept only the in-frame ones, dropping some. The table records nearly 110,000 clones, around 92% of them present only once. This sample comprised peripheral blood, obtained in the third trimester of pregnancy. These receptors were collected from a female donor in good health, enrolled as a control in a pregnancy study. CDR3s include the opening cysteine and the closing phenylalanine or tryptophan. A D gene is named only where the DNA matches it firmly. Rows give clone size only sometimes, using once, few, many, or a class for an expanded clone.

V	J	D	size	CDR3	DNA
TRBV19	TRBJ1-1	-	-	CASSLALNTEAFF	TGTGCCAGTAGTTTGGCCCTGAACACTGAAGCTTTCTTT
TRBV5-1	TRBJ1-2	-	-	CASKIRDYTDGYTF	TGCGCCAGCAAGATCAGGGATTATACGGATGGCTACACCTTC
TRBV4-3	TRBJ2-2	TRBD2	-	CASSQEAERGGNTGELFF	TGCGCCAGCAGCCAAGAGGCGGAGCGGGGGGGGAACACCGGGGAGCTGTTTTTT
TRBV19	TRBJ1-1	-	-	CASSIQGSNTEAFF	TGTGCCAGTAGTATTCAGGGCTCGAACACTGAAGCTTTCTTT
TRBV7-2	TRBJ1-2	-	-	CASSLEGQAYTF	TGTGCCAGCAGCTTAGAAGGCCAGGCCTACACCTTC
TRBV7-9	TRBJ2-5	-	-	CASSLGSGATQYF	TGTGCCAGCAGCTTGGGTAGCGGAGCGACCCAGTACTTC
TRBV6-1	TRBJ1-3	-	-	CASSEAGIGNTIYF	TGTGCCAGCAGTGAAGCGGGCATAGGAAACACCATATATTTT
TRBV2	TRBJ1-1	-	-	CASSADLRTEAFF	TGTGCCAGCAGTGCAGACCTGAGGACTGAAGCTTTCTTT
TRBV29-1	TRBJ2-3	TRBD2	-	CSGGTNTDTQYF	TGCAGCGGTGGGACTAACACAGATACGCAGTATTTT
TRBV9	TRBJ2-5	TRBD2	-	CASSVAGGLRETQYF	TGTGCCAGCAGCGTAGCGGGGGGGCTTCGAGAGACCCAGTACTTC
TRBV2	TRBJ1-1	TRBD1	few	CASSEPGGYTEAFF	TGTGCCAGCAGTGAACCAGGGGGGTACACTGAAGCTTTCTTT
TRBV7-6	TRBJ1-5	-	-	CASSAGRNSNQPQHF	TGTGCCAGCAGTGCGGGCCGGAATAGCAATCAGCCCCAGCATTTT
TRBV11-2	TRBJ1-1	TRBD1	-	CASSFGQGRAFF	TGTGCCAGCAGCTTCGGACAGGGGAGAGCTTTCTTT
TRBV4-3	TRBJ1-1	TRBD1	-	CASSQGTGWTEAFF	TGCGCCAGCAGCCAAGGGACAGGGTGGACTGAAGCTTTCTTT
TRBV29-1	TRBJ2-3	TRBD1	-	CSPRDSTTDTQYF	TGCAGCCCGAGGGACAGTACCACAGATACGCAGTATTTT
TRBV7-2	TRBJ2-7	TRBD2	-	CASSLVGGTSYEQYF	TGTGCCAGCAGCCTGGTGGGGGGGACCTCGTACGAGCAGTACTTC
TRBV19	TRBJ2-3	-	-	CASSLSGLGDTQYF	TGTGCCAGTAGTTTGTCAGGGCTGGGAGATACGCAGTATTTT
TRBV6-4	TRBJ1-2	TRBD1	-	CASSETGTGTYGYTF	TGTGCCAGCAGTGAAACCGGGACAGGGACCTATGGCTACACCTTC
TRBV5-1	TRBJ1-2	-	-	CASSLDTAFDGYTF	TGCGCCAGCAGCTTGGATACAGCCTTCGATGGCTACACCTTC
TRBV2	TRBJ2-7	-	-	CASSMTGSSYEQYF	TGTGCCAGCAGCATGACAGGTAGCTCCTACGAGCAGTACTTC